A single sample is the source of the 5 T cell receptor beta chains below, sequenced in a study of blood T cell repertoires in COVID-19. Sequencing was performed with immunoSEQ multiplex PCR; in TCRdb, only in-frame clones are kept and a portion is missing. Of about 220,000 clones in the sample, roughly 75% were seen once. The sequenced material came from peripheral blood. The receptors derive from a woman aged 70-85 years with acute or convalescent COVID-19.

The chain joins TRBV18 to TRBJ2-7, with TRBD2 matching 7 bases. J was trimmed by 4 bases and V by 0 bases; bases with no gene match: 3. The CDR3 runs 14 residues. Germline V gene lookup returns CDR1 KGHSH and CDR2 LQKENI. CDR3 loop: CASSPPGGIYEQYF. DNA for the CDR3: TGTGCCAGCTCACCACCCGGGGGGATTTACGAGCAGTACTTC.

This clone has only one observation. This sequence joins TRBV28 and TRBJ2-7; D is unclear. Germline CDR1 is MDHEN and CDR2 is SYDVKM. Between the trimmed V and J ends, which lost 3 bases and 4 bases, there was a span of 7 bases. The CDR3 loop spans 12 amino acids. The CDR3 spells CASSFFQYEQYF. CDR3 in DNA: TGTGCCAGCAGTTTTTTTCAATACGAGCAGTACTTC.

A few counts support this clone. The V gene is TRBV19, the J gene TRBJ2-5, with TRBD2 matching 11 bases. The CDR3 runs 15 residues. V was pared by 2 bases and J by 1 base, with 0 bases of the junction left unmatched. The germline CDR1 and CDR2 sequences are LNHDA and SQIVND (reference sequence). In DNA form, the CDR3 reads TGTGCCAGTAGTATAACTAGCGGGGGCCAAGAGACCCAGTACTTC. Protein sequence: CASSITSGGQETQYF.

The CDR3: CASSPRQVNTGELFF. The CDR3 coding sequence is TGTGCCAGCAGTCCTCGACAGGTCAACACCGGGGAGCTGTTTTTT. The gene calls are TRBV6-5 and TRBJ2-2; D is perhaps TRBD1 (6 bases). The CDR3 is 15 amino acids. Germline assignment: CDR1 MNHEY and CDR2 SVGAGI. The germline V and J ends were trimmed by 5 bases and 2 bases, with 12 bases remaining between them.

The V gene is TRBV5-1, the J gene TRBJ1-4, with TRBD1 as a possible D gene (5 bases). The ends were cut back, 9 bases at V and 4 bases at J, with 16 bases in the middle. Germline CDR1 SGHRS, CDR2 YFSETQ. This CDR3 spans 14 amino acids. CDR3 nucleotides: TGCGCCACTTCACTCGGGGGTTATAATGAAAAACTGTTTTTT. Its translation: CATSLGGYNEKLFF.